The clone carrying this T cell receptor beta chain was seen many times. Antigen specificity is unknown. The data originate from a study of prognosis after radiotherapy for stage I lung cancer. At the level of the study: The authors enrolled stage I non-small cell lung cancer patients between 2018 and 2019. None of the patients had concurrent treatment alongside stereotactic body radiotherapy. Study observations and caveats: Reportedly, the usage of TRBV and TRBJ genes was not the same in patients with and without metastases.

Genomic DNA was subjected to two-round multiplex PCR for amplification of TCR beta CDR3. The use of primers specific to each TRBV and TRBJ gene characterized first-round PCR. TCRdb independently ran MiXCR on the multiplex PCR reads; one entry per CDR3 protein. The profile shows about 51,000 distinct CDR3 sequences, 30% to 35% of them singletons. The TCR sequence derives from a donor at least 50 years old with non-small cell lung cancer. Here the sequenced sample was PBMCs, taken before or after stereotactic body radiation therapy (not recorded which).

The CDR3 reads CASSLEAGSRPTDTQYF. The CDR3, as DNA: TGTGCCAGCAGCTTAGAGGCGGGTTCGCGCCCCACAGATACGCAGTATTTT. V gene TRBV7-9 combines with J gene TRBJ2-3, with a possible D match to TRBD2 (5 bases). V dropped 1 base and J dropped 2 bases, with 16 bases sitting between them. The CDR3 length is 17 residues. Germline V gene lookup returns CDR1 SEHNR and CDR2 FQNEAQ (reference sequence).